This entry is about one T cell receptor beta chain. Antigen specificity is unknown. The record originates from a study of shared clonotypes between healthy human individuals. Points from the study as a whole: Sequencing depth was expected to influence donor clonotype sharing. Non-shared clonotypes had lower generation probabilities than clonotypes shared by all four sorted-subset donors.

Running of the assay took place at deep level. Original data processing: Junction-only immunoSEQ data arrived without quality scores, meaning filtering differed. Sequencing used immunoSEQ multiplex PCR; TCRdb keeps in-frame clones, though not all of them. V, J and clone size were drawn from that table, and D and trimming were deduced from the DNA. The profile shows about 1 million clones, about 76% of them singletons. V lost 3 bases, J lost 0 bases, and 13 bases lay in between. This CDR3 comprises 16 residues. Per germline, CDR1 SGHRS and CDR2 YFSETQ. The clonotype was recovered from a man aged 18 to 30 in good health. The V call is TRBV5-1, the J call TRBJ1-3; D perhaps matches TRBD1 (5 bases). Sequenced input: memory CD4+ T cells sorted from blood. Subset given: CD45RA-negative fraction. The CDR3 here is CASSSEQVFSGNTIYF. CDR3 coding DNA: TGCGCCAGCAGCTCAGAACAGGTGTTCTCTGGAAACACCATATATTTT.